The text below deals with one T cell receptor beta chain. The data were taken from a study of cytomegalovirus exposure and HLA in healthy donors. Amplification used 60 Vbeta primers and 13 Jbeta primers. TCRdb keeps only in-frame clones here, not all; method: immunoSEQ multiplex PCR. The table lists around 130,000 clones, around four fifths of them singletons, with over 2% in the top ten. The receptor's source is a woman aged 40 to 50 in good health and CMV-seropositive. Material for sequencing was PBMCs.

The CDR3 sequence is CASSISGNYNEQFF. The CDR3 region has the DNA TGTGCCAGCAGTATTAGCGGAAACTACAATGAGCAGTTCTTC. This chain connects TRBV27 to TRBJ2-1; perhaps TRBD2 as D (6 bases). Trimming removed 5 bases at V and 3 bases at J, with 11 bases between. The CDR3 covers 14 residues. Germline V CDR1 and CDR2: MNHEY, SMNVEV (reference sequence).